This T cell receptor (beta chain) originates from a study of technical replicates of blood from a handful of donors. The CDR3 contains 15 residues. Germline CDR1 and CDR2: SGHRS and YFSETQ. V dropped 0 bases and J dropped 5; count of bases not matched to a gene: 6. Data came from immunoSEQ multiplex PCR; TCRdb stores just in-frame clones and leaves some out. Altogether 55,000 to 75,000 clones are present, roughly 91% being singletons, with the ten largest covering about 3.8%. This clone appeared a single time. The sample taken for sequencing was PBMCs. V and J are TRBV5-1 and TRBJ2-5; 8 nucleotides match TRBD2. This TCR came from a human donor in good health. Some clones in this sample may be carry-over from other donors' samples. The CDR3 region has the DNA TGCGCCAGCAGCTTGGTACTAGCGGACTCGGAGACCCAGTACTTC. This gives the protein CASSLVLADSETQYF.